This is a list of T cell receptor beta chains from one sample in a study of blood T cell repertoires in COVID-19. Clones were read by immunoSEQ multiplex PCR, and TCRdb kept only the in-frame ones, dropping some. The sample includes about 120,000 clones, around 86% of them seen just once. The sample consisted of peripheral blood. Source of these receptors: a man between 35 and 55 years old with acute or convalescent COVID-19. CDR3s include the opening cysteine and the closing phenylalanine or tryptophan. D genes are given only for firm matches. Size is omitted from some rows. Given values are once, few, many or a class for expanded clones.

cdr3_nt | cdr3_aa | v_call | clone_size | j_call | d_call | cdr3_length
TGTGCCAGTAGTATAGACCTCCCTAACGAGCAGTACTTC | CASSIDLPNEQYF | TRBV19 | . | TRBJ2-7 | . | 13
TGTGCCAGTAGTATAAACAGGGGCACTGAGCAGTTCTTC | CASSINRGTEQFF | TRBV19 | once | TRBJ2-1 | TRBD1 | 13
TGTGCCAGTAGTATAGAGGCAGGGCGTTCCTACGAGCAGTACTTC | CASSIEAGRSYEQYF | TRBV19 | . | TRBJ2-7 | . | 15
TGCGCCAGCAGCTTCCCGGGACAGGACTACGAGCAGTACTTC | CASSFPGQDYEQYF | TRBV4-1 | . | TRBJ2-7 | TRBD1 | 14
TGTGCCAGCAGTAGGGGGGGGACTGACTATGGCTACACCTTC | CASSRGGTDYGYTF | TRBV7-2 | . | TRBJ1-2 | . | 14
TGTGCCAGCAGCCAAAGAACAGGGGGATCGGGAGAGCAGTTCTTC | CASSQRTGGSGEQFF | TRBV14 | . | TRBJ2-1 | TRBD1 | 15
TGTGCCAGCACCCAACGACAGGGCGGGTTTCAGCCCCAGCATTTT | CASTQRQGGFQPQHF | TRBV5-6 | . | TRBJ1-5 | TRBD1 | 15
TGTGCCAGCAGTTACGCGAGCAGGGGGGAAGCTTTCTTT | CASSYASRGEAFF | TRBV6-5 | once | TRBJ1-1 | TRBD1 | 13
TGTGCCAGCAGTGATTGGACAGGGGATGGGAACACTGAAGCTTTCTTT | CASSDWTGDGNTEAFF | TRBV6-1 | . | TRBJ1-1 | TRBD1 | 16
TGTGCCAGCAGCCATACAGGCATGGACGGCTACACCTTC | CASSHTGMDGYTF | TRBV3-1/TRBV3-2 | . | TRBJ1-2 | . | 13
TGTGCCAGCAGTGATCGCCTAGCGGGGGGGAATGAGCAGTTCTTC | CASSDRLAGGNEQFF | TRBV6-4 | few | TRBJ2-1 | TRBD2 | 15
TGTGCCAGCAGCGACAGGCCGACCGGGGAGCTGTTTTTT | CASSDRPTGELFF | TRBV11-3 | . | TRBJ2-2 | . | 13
TGTGCCAGCAGCTTCAGGAACACCGGGGAGCTGTTTTTT | CASSFRNTGELFF | TRBV5-4 | . | TRBJ2-2 | . | 13
TGTGCCATCAGTGAGTCCACCGGACAGGGAGTAACTGAAGCTTTCTTT | CAISESTGQGVTEAFF | TRBV10-3 | once | TRBJ1-1 | TRBD1 | 16
TGTGCCAGCAGTTACACGGTCGAACCAGCCAAAAACATTCAGTACTTC | CASSYTVEPAKNIQYF | TRBV6-5 | . | TRBJ2-4 | . | 16
TGTGCCAGCAGTGAGATGGGTCTAGCGGGAGGAGGAACTTCGGTATACGAGCAGTACTTC | CASSEMGLAGGGTSVYEQYF | TRBV6-1 | . | TRBJ2-7 | TRBD2 | 20
TGCGCCAGCAGTGAAGGCCCGGGGGCTAACTATGGCTACACCTTC | CASSEGPGANYGYTF | TRBV10-1 | . | TRBJ1-2 | . | 15
TGTGCCAGCAGCGTTTATGGATCTCGGGGGGCTGGAAACACCATATATTTT | CASSVYGSRGAGNTIYF | TRBV9 | . | TRBJ1-3 | . | 17
TGCAGCGTTGAACAGTCTAATGAAAAACTGTTTTTT | CSVEQSNEKLFF | TRBV29-1 | . | TRBJ1-4 | . | 12
TGCGCCAGCAGTGCGGCGGGAGGGCAAGAGACCCAGTACTTC | CASSAAGGQETQYF | TRBV10-2 | . | TRBJ2-5 | TRBD2 | 14
TGTGCCACCGGACAGGGATCGAACACCGGGGAGCTGTTTTTT | CATGQGSNTGELFF | TRBV19 | . | TRBJ2-2 | TRBD1 | 14
TGTGCCAGCAGCCGGGGGGACAGGGCTAACACAGATACGCAGTATTTT | CASSRGDRANTDTQYF | TRBV11-3 | . | TRBJ2-3 | TRBD1 | 16
TGTGCCAGCAGTTACTCTCCCGCGGGACGGACCTACGAGCAGTACTTC | CASSYSPAGRTYEQYF | TRBV6-5 | . | TRBJ2-7 | . | 16
TGTGCCAGCAGCCGGGACAGGGGACCAACCCTCTATGGCTACACCTTC | CASSRDRGPTLYGYTF | TRBV2 | . | TRBJ1-2 | TRBD1 | 16
TGTGCCAGCAGTACTACCCCCTTGGTGGAGACGAACACCGGGGAGCTGTTTTTT | CASSTTPLVETNTGELFF | TRBV27 | . | TRBJ2-2 | . | 18
TGTGCCATCAGTGAAAGGGACAGCTATGGCTACACTTTC | CAISERDSYGYTF | TRBV10-3 | once | TRBJ1-2 | TRBD1 | 13
TGTGCCAGCTCGCCGGACCTAGGAGGTCAGCCCCAGCATTTT | CASSPDLGGQPQHF | TRBV18 | . | TRBJ1-5 | . | 14
TGCGCCAGCAGCGAGGGGACAGGGGCCCTCTCTGGGGCCAACGTCCTGACTTTC | CASSEGTGALSGANVLTF | TRBV5-1 | . | TRBJ2-6 | TRBD1 | 18
TGTGCCAGCAGTTCCGTGGGGGGGACTGAAGCTTTCTTT | CASSSVGGTEAFF | TRBV27 | . | TRBJ1-1 | . | 13
TGTGCCAGCAGCCTAGGTCGGGGGAGCTCCTACGAGCAGTACTTC | CASSLGRGSSYEQYF | TRBV7-8 | . | TRBJ2-7 | . | 15
TGTGCCAGCAGCTTTAGGGGGACAGGGACCGACGAGCAGTACTTC | CASSFRGTGTDEQYF | TRBV7-2 | . | TRBJ2-7 | TRBD1 | 15
TGTGCTAGTGGTTTGGGTATTTCCTACGAGCAGTACTTC | CASGLGISYEQYF | TRBV12-5 | . | TRBJ2-7 | . | 13
TGTGCCTGGGGACAGCGGGACACTGAAGCTTTCTTT | CAWGQRDTEAFF | TRBV30 | . | TRBJ1-1 | . | 12
TGTGCCACCAGCAGCGGCGGGGGAGAGCTTAACTATGGCTACACCTTC | CATSSGGGELNYGYTF | TRBV15 | . | TRBJ1-2 | . | 16
TGTGCCAGTAGTATGGCGCACCAGGACAGCTATGGCTACACCTTC | CASSMAHQDSYGYTF | TRBV19 | . | TRBJ1-2 | . | 15
TGTGCCAGCAGCTTAGGGGGAGGCGGCACTGAAGCTTTCTTT | CASSLGGGGTEAFF | TRBV11-3 | . | TRBJ1-1 | . | 14
TGTGCCAGCAGCGAGGGGGACAGGGAGAACACTGAAGCTTTCTTT | CASSEGDRENTEAFF | TRBV5-6 | once | TRBJ1-1 | TRBD1 | 15
TGTGCCAGCATTAGAGACGGGGGGAATGAAAAACTGTTTTTT | CASIRDGGNEKLFF | TRBV2 | . | TRBJ1-4 | . | 14
TGTGCCAGCAGCTTAGCGCTACCGGGTGGGTTGGCTGAAGCTTTCTTT | CASSLALPGGLAEAFF | TRBV7-9 | . | TRBJ1-1 | . | 16
TGTGCCAGCGGGACAATCCATGAGCAGTTCTTC | CASGTIHEQFF | TRBV25-1 | . | TRBJ2-1 | . | 11